This T cell receptor beta chain appears in the sequencing data of a study of control samples from healthy donors and cancer patients (dated by TCRdb to the early 2020s). On this clone itself: Its specific antigen is unknown. No qualities accompany the bases; no much larger clone lies one base away.

V and J are truncated by 5 bases and 5 bases respectively, leaving an intervening sequence of 9 bases. There are 12 amino acids in the CDR3, from cysteine to phenylalanine inclusive. CDR3 DNA only is kept here, 36 bases in frame from base 1. Library preparation was by the immunoSEQ multiplex PCR assay. Held by TCRdb, this immuneACCESS table contains in-frame sequences only and omits some clones. Under half of the omission traces to an unresolved V gene where checked; the cause of the rest is unknown. Present in this sample are under 75,000 clones, approximately 90% of which were seen just once. 1.2% of the sample belongs to the ten largest clones.

The sample was PBMCs. The sequence is built from TRBV12-3 or TRBV12-4 and TRBJ2-5, with the identity of the D gene unclear. This receptor was identified in a woman aged 50 to 60 with colorectal cancer. The CDR3 protein sequence reads: CASSEIEETQYF. The DNA sequence is given as TGTGCCAGCAGTGAGATTGAGGAGACCCAGTACTTC.